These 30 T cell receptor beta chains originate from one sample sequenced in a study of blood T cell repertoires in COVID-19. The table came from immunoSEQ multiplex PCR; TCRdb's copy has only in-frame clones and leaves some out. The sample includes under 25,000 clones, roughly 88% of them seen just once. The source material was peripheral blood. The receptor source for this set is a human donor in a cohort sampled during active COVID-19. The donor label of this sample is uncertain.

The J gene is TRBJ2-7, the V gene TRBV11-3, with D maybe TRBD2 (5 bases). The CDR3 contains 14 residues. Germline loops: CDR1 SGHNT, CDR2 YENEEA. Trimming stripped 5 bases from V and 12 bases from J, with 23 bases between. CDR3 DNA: TGTGCCAGCAGCGACAATCTACTCGGGGATCCTCGGTACTTC. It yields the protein CASSDNLLGDPRYF.

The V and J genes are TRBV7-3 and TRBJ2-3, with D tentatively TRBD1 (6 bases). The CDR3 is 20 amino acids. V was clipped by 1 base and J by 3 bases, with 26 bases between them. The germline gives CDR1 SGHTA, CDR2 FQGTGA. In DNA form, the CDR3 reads TGTGCCAGCAGCTTAAATGGTGCGCGCACAGGGAAACTTGGAACAGATACGCAGTATTTT. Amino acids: CASSLNGARTGKLGTDTQYF.

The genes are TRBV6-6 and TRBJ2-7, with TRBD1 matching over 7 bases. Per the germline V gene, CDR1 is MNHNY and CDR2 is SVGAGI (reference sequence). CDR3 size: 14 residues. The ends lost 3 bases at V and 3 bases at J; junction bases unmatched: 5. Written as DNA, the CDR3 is TGTGCCAGCAGTTATACGACAGGGATCTACGAGCAGTACTTC. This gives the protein CASSYTTGIYEQYF.

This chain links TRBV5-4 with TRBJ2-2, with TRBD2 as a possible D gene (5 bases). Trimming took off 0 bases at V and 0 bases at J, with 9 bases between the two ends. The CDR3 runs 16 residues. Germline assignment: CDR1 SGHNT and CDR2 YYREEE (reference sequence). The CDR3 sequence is CASSLDPGSNTGELFF. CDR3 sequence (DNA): TGTGCCAGCAGCTTGGATCCGGGGTCGAACACCGGGGAGCTGTTTTTT. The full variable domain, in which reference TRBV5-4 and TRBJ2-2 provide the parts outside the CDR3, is ETGVTQSPTHLIKTRGQQVTLRCSSQSGHNTVSWYQQALGQGPQFIFQYYREEENGRGNFPPRFSGLQFPNYSSELNVNALELDDSALYLCASSLDPGSNTGELFFGEGSRLTVL.

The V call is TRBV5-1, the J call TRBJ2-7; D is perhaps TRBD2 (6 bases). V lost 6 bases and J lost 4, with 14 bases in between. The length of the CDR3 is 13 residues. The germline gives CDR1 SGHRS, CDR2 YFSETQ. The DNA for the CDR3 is TGCGCCAGCACAAGCGTGGGGGGATACGAGCAGTACTTC. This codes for CASTSVGGYEQYF.

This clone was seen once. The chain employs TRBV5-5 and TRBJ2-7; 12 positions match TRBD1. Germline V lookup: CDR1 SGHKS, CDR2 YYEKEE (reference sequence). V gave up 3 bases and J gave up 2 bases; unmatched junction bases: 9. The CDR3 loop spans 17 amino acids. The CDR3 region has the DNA TGTGCCAGCAGCTCAACCGGGACAGGGGGCCGTCCCTACGAGCAGTACTTC. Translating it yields CASSSTGTGGRPYEQYF.

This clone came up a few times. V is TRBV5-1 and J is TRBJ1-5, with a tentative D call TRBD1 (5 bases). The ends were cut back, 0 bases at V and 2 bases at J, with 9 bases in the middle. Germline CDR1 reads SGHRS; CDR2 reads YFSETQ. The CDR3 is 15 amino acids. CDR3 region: CASSLAGGGNQPQHF. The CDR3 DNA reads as TGCGCCAGCAGCTTGGCGGGGGGAGGCAATCAGCCCCAGCATTTT.

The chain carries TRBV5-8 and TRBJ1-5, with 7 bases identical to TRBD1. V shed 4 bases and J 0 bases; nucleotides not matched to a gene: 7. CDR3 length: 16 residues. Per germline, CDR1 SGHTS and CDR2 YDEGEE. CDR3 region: CASSPGQVYSNQPQHF. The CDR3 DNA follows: TGTGCCAGCAGCCCTGGACAGGTGTATAGCAATCAGCCCCAGCATTTT.

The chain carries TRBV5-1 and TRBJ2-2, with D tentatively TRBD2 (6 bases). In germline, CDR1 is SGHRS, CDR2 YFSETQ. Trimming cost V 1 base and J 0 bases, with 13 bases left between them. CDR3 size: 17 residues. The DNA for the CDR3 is TGCGCCAGCAGCTTGAGGCGGGACTCAGCGAACACCGGGGAGCTGTTTTTT. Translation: CASSLRRDSANTGELFF.

CDR3 in amino acids: CASSFSGSSYEQYF. The CDR3 nucleotides are TGTGCCAGCAGTTTTAGCGGGAGTTCCTACGAGCAGTACTTC. The rearrangement uses TRBV28 and TRBJ2-7, with 9 bases lining up with TRBD2. V lost 3 bases and J lost 1; bases outside the gene matches: 1. Germline values: CDR1 MDHEN, CDR2 SYDVKM. The CDR3 is made up of 14 amino acids.

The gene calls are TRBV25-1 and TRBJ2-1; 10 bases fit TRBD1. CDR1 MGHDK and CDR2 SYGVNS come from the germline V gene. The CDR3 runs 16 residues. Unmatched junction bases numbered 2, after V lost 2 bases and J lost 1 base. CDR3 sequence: CASSEGDRGSYNEQFF. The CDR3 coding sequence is TGTGCCAGCAGTGAAGGGGACAGGGGTTCCTACAATGAGCAGTTCTTC. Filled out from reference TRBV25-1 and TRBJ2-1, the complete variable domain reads EADIYQTPRYLVIGTGKKITLECSQTMGHDKMYWYQQDPGMELHLIHYSYGVNSTEKGDLSSESTVSRIRTEHFPLTLESARPSHTSQYLCASSEGDRGSYNEQFFGPGTRLTVL.

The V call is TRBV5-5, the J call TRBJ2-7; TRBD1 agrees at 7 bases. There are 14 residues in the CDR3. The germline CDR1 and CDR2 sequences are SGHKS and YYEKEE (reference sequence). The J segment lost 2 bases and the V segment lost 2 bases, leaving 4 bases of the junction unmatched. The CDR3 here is CASSFDRATYEQYF. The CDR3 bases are TGTGCCAGCAGCTTTGACAGGGCCACCTACGAGCAGTACTTC.

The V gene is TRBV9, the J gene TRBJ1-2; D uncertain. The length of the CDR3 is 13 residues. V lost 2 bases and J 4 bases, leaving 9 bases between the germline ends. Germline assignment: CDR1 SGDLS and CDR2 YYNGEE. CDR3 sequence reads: CASSVIESYGYTF. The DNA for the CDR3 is TGTGCCAGCAGCGTGATTGAGAGCTATGGCTACACCTTC.

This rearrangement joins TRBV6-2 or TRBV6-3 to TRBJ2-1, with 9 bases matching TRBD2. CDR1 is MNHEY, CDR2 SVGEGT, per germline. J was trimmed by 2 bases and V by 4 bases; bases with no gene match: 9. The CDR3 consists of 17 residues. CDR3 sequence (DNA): TGTGCCAGCAGTTCCGTCCGGGGCGGGAGGGCCTACAATGAGCAGTTCTTC. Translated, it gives CASSSVRGGRAYNEQFF.

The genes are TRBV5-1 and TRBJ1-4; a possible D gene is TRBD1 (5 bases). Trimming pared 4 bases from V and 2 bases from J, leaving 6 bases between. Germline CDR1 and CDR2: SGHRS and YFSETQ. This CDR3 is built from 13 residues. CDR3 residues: CASSGGTNEKLFF. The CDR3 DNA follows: TGCGCCAGCAGCGGGGGGACTAATGAAAAACTGTTTTTT.

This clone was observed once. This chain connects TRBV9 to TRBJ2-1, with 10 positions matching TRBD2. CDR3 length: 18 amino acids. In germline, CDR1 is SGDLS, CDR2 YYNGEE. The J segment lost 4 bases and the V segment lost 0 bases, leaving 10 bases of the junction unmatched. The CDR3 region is CASSVGPYRTSGYNEQFF. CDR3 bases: TGTGCCAGCAGCGTAGGCCCCTACAGGACTAGCGGTTACAATGAGCAGTTCTTC.

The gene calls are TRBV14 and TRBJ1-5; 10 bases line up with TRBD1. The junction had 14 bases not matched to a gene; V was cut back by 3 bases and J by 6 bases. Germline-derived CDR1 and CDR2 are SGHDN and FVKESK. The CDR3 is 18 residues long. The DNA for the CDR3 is TGTGCCAGCAGCCACCCCAGAGACAGGGGGCCAGAGGGTCAGCCCCAGCATTTT. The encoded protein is CASSHPRDRGPEGQPQHF.

The CDR3 loop reads CASSGLAGTGELFF. CDR3 nucleotide sequence: TGTGCCAGCAGTGGGCTAGCCGGCACCGGGGAGCTGTTTTTT. The rearrangement joins TRBV6-4 to TRBJ2-2; tentative D call: TRBD2 (5 bases). This CDR3 comprises 14 residues. Germline V gene data show CDR1 as MRHNA and CDR2 as SNTAGT. The V end was cut by 4 bases, the J end by 4 bases, with 10 bases between.

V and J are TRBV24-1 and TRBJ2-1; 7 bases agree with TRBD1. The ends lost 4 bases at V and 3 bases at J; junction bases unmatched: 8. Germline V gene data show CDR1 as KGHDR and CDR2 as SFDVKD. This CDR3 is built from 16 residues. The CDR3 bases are TGTGCCACCAGTGACAACAGGGGACATCGCTACAATGAGCAGTTCTTC. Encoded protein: CATSDNRGHRYNEQFF.

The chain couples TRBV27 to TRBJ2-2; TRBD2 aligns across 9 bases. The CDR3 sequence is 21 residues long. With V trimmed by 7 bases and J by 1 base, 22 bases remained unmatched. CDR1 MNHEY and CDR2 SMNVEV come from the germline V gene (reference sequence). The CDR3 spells CASNTGPLAGGLYGNTGELFF. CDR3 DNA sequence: TGTGCCAGCAACACTGGACCCCTGGCGGGAGGGCTCTACGGGAACACCGGGGAGCTGTTTTTT.

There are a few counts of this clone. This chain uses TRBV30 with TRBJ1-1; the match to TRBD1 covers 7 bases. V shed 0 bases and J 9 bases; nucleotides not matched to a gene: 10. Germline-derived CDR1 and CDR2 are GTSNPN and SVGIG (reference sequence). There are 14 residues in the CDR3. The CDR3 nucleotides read TGTGCCTGGAGTGTCTCTCGGGACAGCATAAAAGCTTTCTTT. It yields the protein CAWSVSRDSIKAFF.

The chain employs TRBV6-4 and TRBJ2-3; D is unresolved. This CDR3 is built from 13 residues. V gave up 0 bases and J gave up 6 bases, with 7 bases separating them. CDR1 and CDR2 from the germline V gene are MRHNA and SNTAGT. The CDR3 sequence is CASSDSLRDTQYF. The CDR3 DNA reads TGTGCCAGCAGTGACTCGTTGAGGGATACGCAGTATTTT.

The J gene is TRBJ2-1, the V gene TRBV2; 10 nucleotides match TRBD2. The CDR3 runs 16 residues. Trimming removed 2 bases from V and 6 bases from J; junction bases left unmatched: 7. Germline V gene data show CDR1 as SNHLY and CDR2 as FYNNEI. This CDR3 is CASSERVAGGLNEQFF. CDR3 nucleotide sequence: TGTGCCAGCAGTGAACGGGTAGCGGGAGGCCTCAATGAGCAGTTCTTC.

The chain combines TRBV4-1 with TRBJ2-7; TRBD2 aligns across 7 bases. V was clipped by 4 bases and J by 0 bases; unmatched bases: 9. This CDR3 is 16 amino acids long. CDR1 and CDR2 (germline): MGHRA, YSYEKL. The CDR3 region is CASSPPLGGTSYEQYF. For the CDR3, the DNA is TGCGCCAGCAGCCCCCCGCTGGGGGGGACCTCCTACGAGCAGTACTTC.

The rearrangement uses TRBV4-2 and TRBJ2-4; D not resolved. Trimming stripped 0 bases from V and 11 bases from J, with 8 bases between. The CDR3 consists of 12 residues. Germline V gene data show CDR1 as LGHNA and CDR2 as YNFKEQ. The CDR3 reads CASSQESRFQYF. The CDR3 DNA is TGTGCCAGCAGCCAAGAATCGAGATTTCAGTACTTC.

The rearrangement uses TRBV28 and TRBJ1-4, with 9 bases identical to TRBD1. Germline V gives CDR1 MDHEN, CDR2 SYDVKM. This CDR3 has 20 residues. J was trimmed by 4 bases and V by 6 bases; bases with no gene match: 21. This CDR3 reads CASRGPGQGTYPTNNEKLFF. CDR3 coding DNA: TGTGCCAGCAGGGGACCGGGACAGGGAACTTATCCCACAAATAATGAAAAACTGTTTTTT.

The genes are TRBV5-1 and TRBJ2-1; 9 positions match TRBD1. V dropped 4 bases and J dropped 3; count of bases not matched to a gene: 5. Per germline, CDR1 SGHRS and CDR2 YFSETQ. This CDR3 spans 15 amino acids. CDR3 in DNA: TGCGCCAGCAGCGAGGGACAGGGCTTCTACAATGAGCAGTTCTTC. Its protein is CASSEGQGFYNEQFF.

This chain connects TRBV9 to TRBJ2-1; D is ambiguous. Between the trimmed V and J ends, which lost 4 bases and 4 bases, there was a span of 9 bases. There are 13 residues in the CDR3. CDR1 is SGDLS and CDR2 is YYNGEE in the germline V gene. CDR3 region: CASSPRVYNEQFF. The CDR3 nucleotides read TGTGCCAGCAGCCCCCGGGTTTACAATGAGCAGTTCTTC.

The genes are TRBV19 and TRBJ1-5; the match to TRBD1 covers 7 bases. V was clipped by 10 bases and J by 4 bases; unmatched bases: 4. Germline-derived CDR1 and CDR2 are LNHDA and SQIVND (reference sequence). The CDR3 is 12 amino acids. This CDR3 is CATRTGNQPQHF. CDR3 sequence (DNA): TGTGCCACCCGGACAGGAAATCAGCCCCAGCATTTT.

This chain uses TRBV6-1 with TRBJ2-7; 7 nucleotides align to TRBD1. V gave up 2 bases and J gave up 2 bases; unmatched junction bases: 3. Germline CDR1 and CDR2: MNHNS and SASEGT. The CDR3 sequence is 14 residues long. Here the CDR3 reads CASSEWGTAYEQYF. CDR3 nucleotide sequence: TGTGCCAGCAGTGAATGGGGGACAGCCTACGAGCAGTACTTC.